The 6 T cell receptor beta chains below all came from one sample that was sequenced in a study of graft-versus-host responses after intestinal transplantation. Some clones are missing from TCRdb's copy, which holds only in-frame ones; the method was immunoSEQ multiplex PCR. The table records fewer than 10,000 clones, roughly 90% of them present only once. The source material was PBMCs, sampled 240 to 250 days after intestinal transplant. Receptors originate from a human patient who received an intestinal transplant, so some T cells may come from the graft donor.

V and J are TRBV5-1 and TRBJ2-3, with 7 nucleotides matching TRBD2. With 4 bases clipped from V and 3 bases from J, the junction kept 11 bases outside the gene matches. The CDR3 consists of 16 residues. Per the germline V gene, CDR1 is SGHRS and CDR2 is YFSETQ. The CDR3 here is CASSPSGRGRTDTQYF. The CDR3 nucleotides are TGCGCCAGCAGCCCATCGGGGCGGGGGAGGACAGATACGCAGTATTTT.

The chain combines TRBV10-3 with TRBJ2-7, with TRBD2 matching over 13 bases. CDR3 length: 18 residues. Germline V gene data show CDR1 as ENHRY and CDR2 as SYGVKD. V lost 2 bases, J lost 0 bases, and 7 bases stayed unmatched. CDR3 nucleotides: TGTGCCATCAGTGAGGGACTAGCGGGAGATCTAGGCTCCTACGAGCAGTACTTC. Its translation is CAISEGLAGDLGSYEQYF.

The chain couples TRBV28 to TRBJ2-7; TRBD2 matches at 11 bases. The CDR3 covers 15 residues. J gave up 3 bases and V 2 bases, and 3 bases lay outside the gene matches. Germline CDR1 reads MDHEN; CDR2 reads SYDVKM. CDR3 DNA: TGTGCCAGCAGTTTACCACTAGCGGGAGTCTACGAGCAGTACTTC. Translating gives CASSLPLAGVYEQYF.

V is TRBV6-5 and J is TRBJ1-2, with 7 bases lining up with TRBD1. CDR1 MNHEY and CDR2 SVGAGI come from the germline V gene. This CDR3 has 15 amino acids. The J segment lost 4 bases and the V segment lost 2 bases, leaving 7 bases of the junction unmatched. CDR3 sequence: CASSYNKDRFYGYTF. The CDR3 bases are TGTGCCAGCAGTTACAACAAGGACAGGTTCTATGGCTACACCTTC.

V gene TRBV15 combines with J gene TRBJ2-5; no clear D gene. The CDR3 loop spans 15 amino acids. V lost 0 bases, J lost 5 bases, and 13 bases lay in between. CDR1 is LNHNV, CDR2 YYDKDF, per germline (reference sequence). CDR3: CATSRDGTLMETQYF. The CDR3 DNA is TGTGCCACCAGCAGAGATGGTACCCTGATGGAGACCCAGTACTTC.

V and J are TRBV7-3 and TRBJ2-3, with TRBD2 as a possible D gene (6 bases). The V gene lost 5 bases and the J gene lost 14 bases, with 20 bases spanning the gap. The germline gives CDR1 SGHTA, CDR2 FQGTGA. The CDR3 is 13 amino acids. For the CDR3, the DNA is TGTGCCAGCAGCCCCGCAGTGCCCGGGGAGGTGTATTTT. Translated: CASSPAVPGEVYF.